These 27 T cell receptor beta chains came from one sample sequenced in a study of T cell responses to AZD1222 COVID-19 vaccine. TCRdb's table, derived via immunoSEQ multiplex PCR, lists solely in-frame clones and lacks some. This repertoire shows some 150,000 clones, roughly 91% found once; its top ten account for about 9.1%. The sequencing used peripheral blood, collected on day 0 of AZD1222 vaccination. The source is an adult in good health.

The chain couples TRBV28 to TRBJ1-2; a possible D gene is TRBD1 (5 bases). Germline V gene lookup returns CDR1 MDHEN and CDR2 SYDVKM. V gave up 6 bases and J gave up 8 bases, with 19 bases separating them. The CDR3 length is 14 residues. Here the CDR3 reads CASSPTGRGDGYTF. In DNA, the CDR3 is TGTGCCAGCAGCCCGACGGGACGGGGGGACGGCTACACCTTC.

The V and J genes are TRBV7-9 and TRBJ2-7; 7 bases agree with TRBD2. Germline V CDR1 and CDR2: SEHNR, FQNEAQ (reference sequence). After removal of 3 bases from V and 1 base from J, the junction contained 9 bases not matched to a gene. This CDR3 spans 16 amino acids. The DNA for the CDR3 is TGTGCCAGCAGCTTTTTGAGCGGGGTATTATCCTACGAGCAGTACTTC. As protein: CASSFLSGVLSYEQYF.

This chain links TRBV21-1 with TRBJ2-1; the D call TRBD2 from the table was never checked on the DNA. TRBV21-1 is a pseudogene locus. The CDR3 consists of 17 residues. CDR3 region: CASRGRLATGVYNEQFF. DNA for the CDR3: TGTGCCAGCAGGGGACGACTAGCGACGGGAGTGTACAATGAGCAGTTCTTC.

This clone was seen once. The CDR3 loop reads CASRVGTDNNEQFF. In DNA form, the CDR3 reads TGTGCCAGCAGGGTGGGGACAGATAACAATGAGCAGTTCTTC. This sequence joins TRBV2 and TRBJ2-1; 7 bases map to TRBD1. The V and J ends lost 6 bases and 5 bases, in that order; junction bases with no gene match: 7. CDR3 length: 14 residues. In germline, CDR1 is SNHLY, CDR2 FYNNEI.

This sequence joins TRBV20-1 and TRBJ2-1; D is ambiguous. Trimming left V 3 bases short and J 0 bases short, with 9 bases between. There are 14 residues in the CDR3. CDR1 DFQATT and CDR2 SNEGSKA come from the germline V gene (reference sequence). CDR3 amino acids: CSASGPNSYNEQFF. The CDR3 bases are TGCAGTGCTAGTGGGCCCAACTCCTACAATGAGCAGTTCTTC.

The V call is TRBV5-6, the J call TRBJ1-1, with D perhaps matching TRBD1 (5 bases). Germline CDR1 reads SGHDT; CDR2 reads YYEEEE. Trimming removed 3 bases from V and 9 bases from J, with 18 bases in between. The CDR3 spans 14 residues. The CDR3 bases are TGTGCCAGCAGCTCTACGACCACCGCGGGGCAAGCTTTCTTT. Translating it yields CASSSTTTAGQAFF.

This sequence joins TRBV24-1 and TRBJ1-4, with a weak D call TRBD1 (6 bases). This CDR3 has 15 residues. Germline lookup yields CDR1 KGHDR and CDR2 SFDVKD. V gave up 5 bases and J gave up 4 bases, with 13 bases separating them. The CDR3 reads CATSAETGCNEKLFF. In nucleotides, the CDR3 is TGTGCCACCAGTGCGGAGACAGGCTGTAATGAAAAACTGTTTTTT.

V is TRBV5-1 and J is TRBJ2-1; D is ambiguous. Looked up from germline, CDR1 is SGHRS and CDR2 is YFSETQ. The CDR3 extends over 13 amino acids. V was clipped by 5 bases and J by 7 bases, with 13 bases between them. Written as DNA, the CDR3 is TGCGCCAGCAGAAGAGATCTAGGGAATGAGCAGTTCTTC. This translates into CASRRDLGNEQFF. The full variable domain, completed using reference TRBV5-1 and TRBJ2-1, is KAGVTQTPRYLIKTRGQQVTLSCSPISGHRSVSWYQQTPGQGLQFLFEYFSETQRNKGNFPGRFSGRQFSNSRSEMNVSTLELGDSALYLCASRRDLGNEQFFGPGTRLTVL.

The V call is TRBV5-1, the J call TRBJ2-1, with D maybe TRBD1 (6 bases). Germline CDR1 and CDR2: SGHRS and YFSETQ. Trimming took 1 base from V and 7 from J, leaving 6 bases between them. The CDR3 spans 12 residues. For the CDR3, the DNA is TGCGCCAGCAGCTTGACAGGGAATGAGCAGTTCTTC. This encodes CASSLTGNEQFF.

This clone was observed a single time. This chain connects TRBV30 to TRBJ2-7; 7 bases align to TRBD1. Germline trimming cut 2 bases from V and 8 bases from J; bases unmatched to any gene: 12. CDR3 length: 14 residues. Germline CDR1 reads GTSNPN; CDR2 reads SVGIG (reference sequence). CDR3 residues: CAWSPLVKQGKQYF. The CDR3 DNA follows: TGTGCCTGGAGTCCACTCGTTAAACAGGGGAAGCAGTACTTC. Full variable domain (remainder filled in from reference TRBV30 and TRBJ2-7): SQTIHQWPATLVQPVGSPLSLECTVEGTSNPNLYWYRQAAGRGLQLLFYSVGIGQISSEVPQNLSASRPQDRQFILSSKKLLLSDSGFYLCAWSPLVKQGKQYFGPGTRLTVT.

The chain carries TRBV1 and TRBJ2-2; the table's D gene call, TRBD1, was not cross checked with the DNA. TRBV1 is flagged as a pseudogene. The CDR3 has 17 residues. As DNA, the CDR3 is TGCACCAGTCCCCCTAGTAAAGGGACAGGGGTATCCGGGGAGCTGTTTTTT. Amino acids: CTSPPSKGTGVSGELFF.

This chain uses TRBV7-9 with TRBJ1-6, with 7 bases lining up with TRBD1. The ends lost 8 bases at V and 8 bases at J; junction bases unmatched: 9. This CDR3 has 14 amino acids. Germline V lookup: CDR1 SEHNR, CDR2 FQNEAQ (reference sequence). This CDR3 is CASAMGQLDSPLHF. The DNA of the CDR3 is TGTGCCAGCGCAATGGGACAGTTGGATTCACCCCTCCACTTT.

The chain is built from TRBV9 and TRBJ2-3, with 11 bases lining up with TRBD2. The germline V gene has CDR1 SGDLS and CDR2 YYNGEE. The J segment lost 11 bases and the V segment lost 0 bases, leaving 8 bases of the junction unmatched. The CDR3 length is 15 residues. The CDR3 DNA sequence: TGTGCCAGCAGCGTAGATAGCGGGGGGGCCGTGGAGCAGTATTTT. The encoded protein is CASSVDSGGAVEQYF.

The chain joins TRBV6-6 to TRBJ1-2, with 7 bases that match TRBD1. Germline V gene lookup returns CDR1 MNHNY and CDR2 SVGAGI (reference sequence). This CDR3 spans 14 amino acids. Trimming removed 4 bases from V and 4 bases from J; junction bases left unmatched: 6. CDR3 nucleotides: TGTGCCAGCAGTTCCCTGGACAGGCTCTATGGCTACACCTTC. This codes for CASSSLDRLYGYTF.

The chain couples TRBV21-1 to TRBJ1-5; TRBD1, the D gene given by the table, was not confirmed from the DNA. TRBV21-1 is designated a pseudogene. This CDR3 region has 17 residues. For the CDR3, the DNA is TGTGCCAGCAGCAAGGGGGGGGGACAGGGCTGCAATCAGCCCCAGCATTTT. It specifies CASSKGGGQGCNQPQHF.

J is TRBJ2-3 and V is TRBV7-2; D is uncertain. Germline lookup yields CDR1 SGHTA and CDR2 FQGNSA. The CDR3 sequence is 15 residues long. Trimming stripped 2 bases from V and 0 bases from J, with 9 bases between. The CDR3 region is CASSLYGTSTDTQYF. The CDR3, as DNA: TGTGCCAGCAGCTTATACGGAACTAGCACAGATACGCAGTATTTT.

The chain recombines TRBV28 with TRBJ1-3; 8 bases are a match to TRBD1. J was trimmed by 10 bases and V by 10 bases; bases with no gene match: 12. CDR1 and CDR2 (germline): MDHEN, SYDVKM. The CDR3 length is 13 residues. The CDR3 sequence: CATQIPGQATIYF. As DNA, the CDR3 is TGTGCCACCCAGATCCCGGGACAGGCTACCATATATTTT.

This sequence joins TRBV7-9 and TRBJ2-7; TRBD1 is a possible D gene (6 bases). The CDR3 is 14 residues long. Looked up from germline, CDR1 is SEHNR and CDR2 is FQNEAQ (reference sequence). Trimming took 5 bases from V and 3 from J, leaving 14 bases between them. DNA for the CDR3: TGTGCCAGCAGCCTCGGGACACCAAACTACGAGCAGTACTTC. Encoded protein: CASSLGTPNYEQYF.

The V and J genes are TRBV7-9 and TRBJ2-5; D is ambiguous. The CDR3 is made up of 13 amino acids. CDR1 is SEHNR and CDR2 is FQNEAQ in the germline V gene (reference sequence). Trimming took off 0 bases at V and 5 bases at J, with 7 bases between the two ends. The CDR3 loop is CASSLALVETQYF. The CDR3 region has the DNA TGTGCCAGCAGCTTAGCCTTGGTGGAGACCCAGTACTTC.

The chain recombines TRBV10-3 with TRBJ1-2; 9 nucleotides line up with TRBD1. J was trimmed by 6 bases and V by 8 bases; bases with no gene match: 7. The CDR3 loop spans 13 amino acids. Germline V gene data show CDR1 as ENHRY and CDR2 as SYGVKD. Here the CDR3 reads CAIGRTGENGYTF. The CDR3, as DNA: TGTGCCATCGGTCGGACAGGGGAGAATGGCTACACCTTC.

V is TRBV4-1 and J is TRBJ1-2, with a weak D call TRBD1 (6 bases). Per germline, CDR1 MGHRA and CDR2 YSYEKL. The CDR3 covers 16 residues. V was trimmed by 0 bases and J by 7 bases, leaving 18 bases between them. The CDR3 DNA sequence: TGCGCCAGCAGCCAAGAACAGGGTATGGAATCAGGTGGCTACACCTTC. As protein: CASSQEQGMESGGYTF.

The chain combines TRBV6-5 with TRBJ1-2; D not resolved. Germline V gene sequence: CDR1 MNHEY, CDR2 SVGAGI. The CDR3 covers 10 residues. Written as DNA, the CDR3 is TGTGCTAGTTTGAGATATGGCTACACCTTC. Amino acid sequence: CASLRYGYTF.

This clone was observed a few times. This sequence joins TRBV18 and TRBJ1-1; D remains unclear. CDR3 length: 13 residues. Trimming cost V 3 bases and J 4 bases, with 9 bases left between them. CDR1 is KGHSH and CDR2 is LQKENI in the germline V gene. This CDR3 reads CASSPTAGTEAFF. The CDR3 nucleotides read TGTGCCAGCTCACCGACGGCGGGCACTGAAGCTTTCTTT. Full variable domain (outside the CDR3, taken from reference TRBV18 and TRBJ1-1): NAGVMQNPRHLVRRRGQEARLRCSPMKGHSHVYWYRQLPEEGLKFMVYLQKENIIDESGMPKERFSAEFPKEGPSILRIQQVVRGDSAAYFCASSPTAGTEAFFGQGTRLTVV.

The gene calls are TRBV4-1 and TRBJ2-2, with unresolved D. The CDR3 loop spans 15 amino acids. Germline CDR1 and CDR2: MGHRA and YSYEKL. Trimming removed 1 base at V and 3 bases at J, with 9 bases between. The CDR3 here is CASSQVGRDTGELFF. CDR3 DNA: TGCGCCAGCAGCCAAGTCGGCCGGGACACCGGGGAGCTGTTTTTT.

This chain connects TRBV6-1 to TRBJ1-4; TRBD1 matches 8 bases. Germline V gives CDR1 MNHNS, CDR2 SASEGT. The CDR3 consists of 17 residues. V lost 3 bases to trimming and J lost 7 bases; unmatched junction nucleotides: 13. The CDR3 reads CASSEGGDGTGSEKLFF. In nucleotides, the CDR3 is TGTGCCAGCAGTGAGGGGGGAGACGGGACAGGTAGTGAAAAACTGTTTTTT.

CDR3 bases: TGCGCCAGCAGCCAGTCCCCAAGTTCAGGGGCCTACAATGAGCAGTTCTTC. Protein: CASSQSPSSGAYNEQFF. This chain connects TRBV4-1 to TRBJ2-1; perhaps TRBD1 as D (6 bases). The CDR3 loop spans 17 amino acids. Deletions cut 3 bases from V and 2 bases from J, with 17 bases between. The V gene's germline CDR1 is MGHRA and CDR2 YSYEKL.

The rearrangement links TRBV11-3 to TRBJ1-6; perhaps TRBD1 as D (6 bases). CDR3 length: 17 amino acids. Germline values: CDR1 SGHNT, CDR2 YENEEA. Trimming stripped 4 bases from V and 7 bases from J, with 20 bases between. The CDR3 protein is CASSSLEEYRENSPLHF. CDR3 nucleotides: TGTGCCAGCAGCTCCCTAGAAGAATACAGGGAGAATTCACCCCTCCACTTT.